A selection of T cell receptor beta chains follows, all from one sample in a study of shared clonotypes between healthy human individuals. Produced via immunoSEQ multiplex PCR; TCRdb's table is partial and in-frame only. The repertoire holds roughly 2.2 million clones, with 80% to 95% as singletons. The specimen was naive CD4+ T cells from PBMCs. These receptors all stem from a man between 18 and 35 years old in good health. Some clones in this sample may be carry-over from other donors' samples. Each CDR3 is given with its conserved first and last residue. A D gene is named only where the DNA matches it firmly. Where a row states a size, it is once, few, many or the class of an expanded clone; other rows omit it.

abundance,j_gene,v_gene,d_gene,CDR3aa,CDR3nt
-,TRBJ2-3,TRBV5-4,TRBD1,CASSPKTGAPDTQYF,TGTGCCAGCAGCCCTAAGACAGGGGCCCCAGATACGCAGTATTTT
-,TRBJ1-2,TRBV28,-,CASSSPLTDTTGGYTF,TGTGCCAGCAGTTCCCCCCTTACAGATACCACGGGAGGCTACACCTTC
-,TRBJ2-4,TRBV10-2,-,CASRSMAKNIQYF,TGCGCCAGCAGGTCCATGGCCAAAAACATTCAGTACTTC
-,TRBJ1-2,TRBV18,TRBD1,CASSPTDRANYGYTF,TGTGCCAGCTCACCAACGGACAGGGCTAACTATGGCTACACCTTC
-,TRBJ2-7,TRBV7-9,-,CASSWAGGREQYF,TGTGCCAGCAGCTGGGCAGGGGGGCGCGAGCAGTACTTC
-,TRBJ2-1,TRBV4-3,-,CASSQDQIYNEQFF,TGCGCCAGCAGCCAAGACCAGATCTACAATGAGCAGTTCTTC
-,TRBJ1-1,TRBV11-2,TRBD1,CASNDIRGQGGSEAFF,TGTGCCAGCAACGATATCCGGGGACAGGGCGGCTCTGAAGCTTTCTTT
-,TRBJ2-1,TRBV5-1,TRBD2,CASSLTGTSGRGEQFF,TGCGCCAGCAGCCTCACCGGGACTAGCGGGAGAGGCGAGCAGTTCTTC
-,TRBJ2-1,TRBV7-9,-,CASSLESSFAGLSYNEQFF,TGTGCCAGCAGCTTAGAATCATCCTTTGCGGGCCTCTCCTACAATGAGCAGTTCTTC
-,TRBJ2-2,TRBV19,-,CASTPRRTVNTGELFF,TGTGCCAGTACCCCTCGAAGGACAGTGAACACCGGGGAGCTGTTTTTT
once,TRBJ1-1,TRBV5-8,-,CASSFRDPTEAFF,TGTGCCAGCAGCTTCAGGGATCCCACTGAAGCTTTCTTT
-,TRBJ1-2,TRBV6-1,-,CASSEALGVGIGYTF,TGTGCCAGCAGTGAAGCGCTAGGGGTGGGGATTGGCTACACCTTC
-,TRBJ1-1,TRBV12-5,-,CASGLEWGTEAFF,TGTGCTAGTGGTCTGGAATGGGGCACTGAAGCTTTCTTT
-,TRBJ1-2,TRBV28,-,CASSLSGENYGYTF,TGTGCCAGCAGTTTATCCGGGGAAAACTATGGCTACACCTTC
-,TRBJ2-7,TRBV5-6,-,CASSLRRRIFYYEQYF,TGTGCCAGCAGCTTGCGCAGGAGGATATTTTACTACGAGCAGTACTTC
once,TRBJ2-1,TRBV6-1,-,CASSEVNEQFF,TGTGCCAGCAGTGAAGTAAATGAGCAGTTCTTC
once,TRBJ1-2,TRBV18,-,CASSAGQYYGYTF,TGTGCCAGCTCAGCGGGGCAGTACTATGGCTACACCTTC
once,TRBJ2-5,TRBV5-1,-,CASSTVDSQETQYF,TGCGCCAGCAGCACTGTGGACAGCCAAGAGACCCAGTACTTC
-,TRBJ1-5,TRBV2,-,CASSEELNGNQPQHF,TGTGCCAGCAGTGAAGAGTTAAATGGCAATCAGCCCCAGCATTTT
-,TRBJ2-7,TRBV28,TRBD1,CASSLLGTGAVHEQYF,TGTGCCAGCAGTTTATTGGGGACAGGGGCGGTCCACGAGCAGTACTTC
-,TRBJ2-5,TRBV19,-,CASSIRRGSETQYF,TGTGCCAGTAGTATCCGACGTGGATCGGAGACCCAGTACTTC
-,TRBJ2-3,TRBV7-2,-,CASSPVVGADTQYF,TGTGCCAGCAGCCCAGTGGTGGGAGCGGATACGCAGTATTTT
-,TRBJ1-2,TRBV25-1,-,CASSNTGGADGYTF,TGTGCCAGCAGTAATACAGGAGGAGCGGATGGCTACACCTTC
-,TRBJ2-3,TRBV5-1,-,CASSLAGARTDTQYF,TGCGCCAGCAGCTTGGCAGGGGCCCGCACAGATACGCAGTATTTT
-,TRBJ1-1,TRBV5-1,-,CASSLGVGTEAFF,TGCGCCAGCAGCTTGGGGGTCGGCACTGAAGCTTTCTTT
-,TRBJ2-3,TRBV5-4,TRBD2,CASSLTSGITDTQYF,TGTGCCAGCAGCCTGACTAGCGGGATCACAGATACGCAGTATTTT
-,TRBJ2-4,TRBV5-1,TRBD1,CASRQGQLLAKNIQYF,TGCGCCAGCAGACAGGGACAGTTACTAGCCAAAAACATTCAGTACTTC
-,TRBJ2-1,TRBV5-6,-,CASSPSRGQFF,TGTGCCAGCAGCCCAAGCAGGGGGCAGTTCTTC
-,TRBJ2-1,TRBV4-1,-,CASSQARYNEQFF,TGCGCCAGCAGCCAAGCCCGATACAATGAGCAGTTCTTC
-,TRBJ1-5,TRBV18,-,CASSPGQTSNQPQHF,TGTGCCAGCTCACCAGGGCAGACTAGCAATCAGCCCCAGCATTTT
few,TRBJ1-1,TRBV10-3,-,CAISDLPGEAFF,TGTGCCATCAGTGACCTCCCGGGGGAAGCTTTCTTT
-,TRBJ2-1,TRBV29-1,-,CSVFRTGNNEQFF,TGCAGCGTTTTCAGGACTGGGAACAATGAGCAGTTCTTC
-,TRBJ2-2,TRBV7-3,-,CASSLTRVGTGELFF,TGTGCCAGCAGCTTAACGAGAGTCGGTACCGGGGAGCTGTTTTTT
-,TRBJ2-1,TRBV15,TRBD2,CATSPSSGRFYEQFF,TGTGCCACCAGCCCCTCGAGCGGGAGGTTTTATGAGCAGTTCTTC
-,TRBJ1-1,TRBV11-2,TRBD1,CASSPRQGAKTEAFF,TGTGCCAGCAGCCCGAGACAGGGGGCGAAGACTGAAGCTTTCTTT
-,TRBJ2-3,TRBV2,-,CASSVSGSTDTQYF,TGTGCCAGCAGTGTTAGCGGTAGCACAGATACGCAGTATTTT
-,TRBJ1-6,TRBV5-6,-,CASSFTESPLHF,TGTGCCAGCAGCTTCACGGAGTCACCCCTCCACTTT
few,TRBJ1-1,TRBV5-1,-,CASKVLESTEAFF,TGCGCCAGCAAGGTTTTGGAGAGCACTGAAGCTTTCTTT
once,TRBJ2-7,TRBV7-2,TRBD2,CASSHRLSGRAGYEQYF,TGTGCCAGCAGCCATAGGCTTAGCGGGAGGGCCGGGTACGAGCAGTACTTC
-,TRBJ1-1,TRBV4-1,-,CASRGGRSEAFF,TGCGCCAGCAGGGGAGGACGCAGTGAAGCTTTCTTT
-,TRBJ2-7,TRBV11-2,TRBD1,CASSRNSGLGGRRDYEQYF,TGTGCCAGCAGCCGTAATTCAGGGTTAGGGGGCCGAAGGGACTACGAGCAGTACTTC
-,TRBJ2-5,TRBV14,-,CASSQMILSGGQETQYF,TGTGCCAGCAGCCAAATGATATTGAGCGGAGGCCAAGAGACCCAGTACTTC
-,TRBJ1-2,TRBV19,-,CASSLAKEYGYTF,TGTGCCAGTAGCCTCGCTAAGGAGTATGGCTACACCTTC
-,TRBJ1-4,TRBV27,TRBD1,CASSRRTGGFYEKLFF,TGTGCCAGCAGTCGTAGGACAGGGGGCTTTTATGAAAAACTGTTTTTT
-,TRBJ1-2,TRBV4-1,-,CASSPPLKGTQPEVRYTF,TGCGCCAGCAGCCCACCCCTAAAAGGAACCCAGCCAGAAGTCCGCTACACCTTC
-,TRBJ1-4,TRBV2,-,CASSANEKLFF,TGTGCCAGCTCAGCTAATGAAAAACTGTTTTTT
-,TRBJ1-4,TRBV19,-,CASSSRETTNEKLFF,TGTGCCAGTAGTAGCCGGGAGACAACTAATGAAAAACTGTTTTTT
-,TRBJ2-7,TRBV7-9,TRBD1,CASSRQGAYEQYF,TGTGCCAGCAGCCGGCAGGGGGCTTACGAGCAGTACTTC
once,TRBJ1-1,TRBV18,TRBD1,CASSPRTGANTEAFF,TGTGCCAGCTCACCAAGAACAGGGGCGAACACTGAAGCTTTCTTT
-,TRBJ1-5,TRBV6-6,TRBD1,CASSKFQGASQPQHF,TGTGCCAGCAGTAAGTTTCAGGGGGCTAGTCAGCCCCAGCATTTT
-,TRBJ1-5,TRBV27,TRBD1,CASAGQVGNQPQHF,TGTGCCAGCGCGGGACAGGTTGGCAATCAGCCCCAGCATTTT
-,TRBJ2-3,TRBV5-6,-,CASSSSRTASTDTQYF,TGTGCCAGCAGCTCCTCTAGGACAGCTAGCACAGATACGCAGTATTTT
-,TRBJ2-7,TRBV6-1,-,CATFGTDSYEQYF,TGTGCCACGTTTGGGACGGACTCCTACGAGCAGTACTTC